Presented here are 28 T cell receptor beta chains from one specimen sequenced in a study of T-cell reconstitution after alpha-beta-depleted transplantation in children. Using unique molecular identifiers, the investigators prepared the TCRbeta library. TCRdb processed the PCR reads anew with MiXCR; each CDR3 protein has one entry. The table records about 610,000 distinct CDR3 sequences, 8% to 11% of them present only once. The material sequenced was PBMCs from the stem cell graft donor, taken from the stem cell graft. The receptors were sampled from a human donor who donated a stem cell graft to a child with acute myeloid leukemia.

The CDR3 spells CASSLEGQGAGGYTF. DNA of the CDR3: TGCGCCAGCAGCCTGGAAGGACAGGGGGCAGGTGGCTACACCTTC. This chain connects TRBV5-1 to TRBJ1-2; 11 bases map to TRBD1. V was clipped by 4 bases and J by 7 bases; unmatched bases: 9. The CDR3 is 15 amino acids. The germline gives CDR1 SGHRS, CDR2 YFSETQ.

This clonotype was counted ten times or more. This sequence joins TRBV12-3 or TRBV12-4 and TRBJ2-3, with TRBD1 matching 7 bases. J gave up 0 bases and V 7 bases, and 7 bases lay outside the gene matches. This CDR3 is 15 amino acids long. CDR3 DNA: TGTGCCAGCAAACCAGACAGGGCGAGCACAGATACGCAGTATTTT. Its protein product is CASKPDRASTDTQYF.

The gene calls are TRBV28 and TRBJ2-7; TRBD1 aligns across 7 bases. CDR3 length equals 13 residues. After removal of 8 bases from V and 3 bases from J, the junction contained 7 bases not matched to a gene. Germline V lookup: CDR1 MDHEN, CDR2 SYDVKM. The CDR3 loop is CASCCGDSYEQYF. Written as DNA, the CDR3 is TGTGCCAGCTGCTGTGGGGACAGCTACGAGCAGTACTTC. The complete variable domain, with remaining parts taken from reference TRBV28 and TRBJ2-7, reads DVKVTQSSRYLVKRTGEKVFLECVQDMDHENMFWYRQDPGLGLRLIYFSYDVKMKEKGDIPEGYSVSREKKERFSLILESASTNQTSMYLCASCCGDSYEQYFGPGTRLTVT.

The chain recombines TRBV30 with TRBJ1-1; D gene unclear. V was trimmed by 3 bases and J by 1 base, leaving 12 bases between them. Germline-derived CDR1 and CDR2 are GTSNPN and SVGIG (reference sequence). The CDR3 has 14 residues. DNA of the CDR3: TGTGCCTGGAGGGAAGGGCTTACGAACACTGAAGCTTTCTTT. Its translation is CAWREGLTNTEAFF.

This clonotype was detected a few times. This chain joins TRBV11-2 and TRBJ2-7; a weak D match, TRBD2 (5 bases). This CDR3 has 15 amino acids. V lost 1 base and J lost 0, with 10 bases in between. Germline assignment: CDR1 SGHAT and CDR2 FQNNGV. The CDR3 sequence: CASSLVVGSSYEQYF. CDR3 nucleotides: TGTGCCAGCAGCTTAGTGGTGGGGAGCTCCTACGAGCAGTACTTC. Full variable domain (rest looked up from reference TRBV11-2 and TRBJ2-7): EAGVAQSPRYKIIEKRQSVAFWCNPISGHATLYWYQQILGQGPKLLIQFQNNGVVDDSQLPKDRFSAERLKGVDSTLKIQPAKLEDSAVYLCASSLVVGSSYEQYFGPGTRLTVT.

V gene TRBV9 combines with J gene TRBJ2-2; D call uncertain. Trimming left V 0 bases short and J 0 bases short, with 6 bases between. Germline V gene sequence: CDR1 SGDLS, CDR2 YYNGEE. The CDR3 extends over 15 amino acids. The CDR3 loop is CASSVGAANTGELFF. Here the CDR3 DNA reads TGTGCCAGCAGCGTAGGCGCTGCGAACACCGGGGAGCTGTTTTTT.

The table lists this clonotype with many counts. V usage is TRBV4-2 and J usage is TRBJ2-1; 7 bases align to TRBD2. The length of the CDR3 is 15 residues. J was trimmed by 7 bases and V by 5 bases; bases with no gene match: 11. Germline CDR1 and CDR2: LGHNA and YNFKEQ. The CDR3 coding sequence is TGTGCCAGCAGCTCAAGGGTGGGGGGGAGGAATGAGCAGTTCTTC. Its protein product is CASSSRVGGRNEQFF.

This clonotype was seen more than once but under ten times. The chain joins TRBV28 to TRBJ1-2; 9 bases are shared with TRBD1. CDR3 length equals 15 residues. J was trimmed by 7 bases and V by 5 bases; bases with no gene match: 11. Per germline, CDR1 MDHEN and CDR2 SYDVKM. CDR3 bases: TGTGCCAGCAGTCCGCCCCTTACAGGGGGCCGTGGCTACACCTTC. Its translation: CASSPPLTGGRGYTF.

This sequence joins TRBV5-6 and TRBJ2-4; D possibly corresponds to TRBD1 (6 bases). V was trimmed by 4 bases and J by 6 bases, leaving 17 bases between them. Germline values: CDR1 SGHDT, CDR2 YYEEEE. The CDR3 length is 15 residues. The CDR3 DNA reads TGTGCCAGCAGCCCAGTAGGGCTACAGGGAAACATTCAGTACTTC. It yields the protein CASSPVGLQGNIQYF.

Ten or more counts support this clonotype. The J gene is TRBJ2-7, the V gene TRBV7-9; TRBD1 might be the D (6 bases). CDR1 and CDR2 (germline): SEHNR, FQNEAQ (reference sequence). The ends were cut back, 1 base at V and 2 bases at J, with 9 bases in the middle. The CDR3 runs 14 residues. The chain's CDR3 is CASSLGDKAYEQYF. The CDR3 DNA is TGTGCCAGCAGCTTAGGGGACAAGGCCTACGAGCAGTACTTC.

This clonotype was observed a single time. The chain combines TRBV2 with TRBJ1-1; D is ambiguous. Germline CDR1 SNHLY, CDR2 FYNNEI. V lost 1 base to trimming and J lost 5 bases, with 17 bases between them. The CDR3 consists of 16 residues. CDR3 coding DNA: TGTGCCAGCAGTGAAGTGGCTAAATTTCCTCCGACTGAAGCTTTCTTT. Translation gives CASSEVAKFPPTEAFF.

This clonotype was counted ten times or more. The chain carries TRBV28 and TRBJ2-1; D assignment may be TRBD1 or TRBD2 (5 bases each). The CDR3 extends over 15 amino acids. CDR1 MDHEN and CDR2 SYDVKM come from the germline V gene. V dropped 5 bases and J dropped 14 bases, with 25 bases sitting between them. The CDR3 protein is CASSTPRGSGTGKFF. The CDR3 nucleotides read TGTGCCAGCAGTACCCCGCGCGGCTCCGGGACCGGGAAGTTCTTC.

This clonotype has more than one count but fewer than ten. This sequence joins TRBV28 and TRBJ1-2; D is undetermined. The germline V and J ends were trimmed by 8 bases and 7 bases, with 5 bases remaining between them. The CDR3 contains 9 residues. Per germline, CDR1 MDHEN and CDR2 SYDVKM. The CDR3 DNA sequence: TGTGCCAGCGGTGGTGGCTACACCTTC. It codes for CASGGGYTF.

The DNA for the CDR3 is TGTGCCAGCAGGGGGACAGGCCGCACCTACGAGCAGTACTTC. Translating it yields CASRGTGRTYEQYF. The chain is built from TRBV27 and TRBJ2-7; 8 positions agree with TRBD1. Looked up from germline, CDR1 is MNHEY and CDR2 is SMNVEV (reference sequence). CDR3 length: 14 residues. V lost 6 bases and J lost 2; bases outside the gene matches: 6.

This clonotype was counted at least ten times. The V call is TRBV6-1, the J call TRBJ2-1; TRBD1 is a possible D gene (6 bases). Germline loops: CDR1 MNHNS, CDR2 SASEGT. Trimming removed 3 bases at V and 8 bases at J, with 17 bases between. The CDR3 contains 15 residues. The chain's CDR3 is CASSDRQGSRDEQFF. Written as DNA, the CDR3 is TGTGCCAGCAGTGATCGTCAGGGGTCTCGAGATGAGCAGTTCTTC.

The chain links TRBV18 to TRBJ2-5; a weak D match, TRBD2 (6 bases). CDR3 size: 15 residues. V was clipped by 3 bases and J by 0 bases, with 11 bases between them. The germline gives CDR1 KGHSH, CDR2 LQKENI. The CDR3 DNA reads as TGTGCCAGCTCACCCTCGTGGACTAACCAAGAGACCCAGTACTTC. As protein: CASSPSWTNQETQYF.

Many counts were recorded for this clonotype. This sequence joins TRBV7-2 and TRBJ1-5; perhaps TRBD1 as D (5 bases). V lost 4 bases to trimming and J lost 6 bases, with 10 bases between them. From germline, CDR1 is SGHTA and CDR2 FQGNSA. This CDR3 is built from 13 residues. The CDR3 reads CASSSGPGQPQHF. The CDR3 region has the DNA TGTGCCAGCAGCTCAGGGCCGGGTCAGCCCCAGCATTTT.

This clonotype was detected a few times. This sequence joins TRBV20-1 and TRBJ2-1, with 12 bases matching TRBD2. Trimming cost V 5 bases and J 9 bases; bases outside gene matches: 8. The CDR3 sequence is 14 residues long. CDR1 is DFQATT, CDR2 SNEGSKA, per germline (reference sequence). The CDR3 DNA sequence: TGCAGTGCTTCCCGACTAGCGGGAGTCGGTGAGCAGTTCTTC. This translates into CSASRLAGVGEQFF.

This clonotype was observed a handful of times. The rearrangement joins TRBV12-3 or TRBV12-4 to TRBJ2-6, with D uncertain. The CDR3 is 15 residues long. V lost 1 base and J 7 bases, leaving 11 bases between the germline ends. The CDR3 DNA sequence: TGTGCCAGCAGTTTAGGGGTCGGTCCCGCCAACGTCCTGACTTTC. The encoded protein is CASSLGVGPANVLTF.

This clonotype occurred a few times. This rearrangement joins TRBV29-1 to TRBJ1-2, with a possible D match to TRBD1 (5 bases). CDR3 length: 14 amino acids. Trimming left V 1 base short and J 7 bases short, with 16 bases between. The germline gives CDR1 SQVTM, CDR2 ANQGSEA. The CDR3: CSVEAGEGQGGYTF. CDR3 DNA sequence: TGCAGCGTTGAAGCCGGGGAGGGGCAAGGTGGCTACACCTTC.

This clonotype showed up just a few times. The CDR3 reads CASSPSRAVLSSYNEQFF. DNA of the CDR3: TGTGCCAGCAGCCCATCCAGGGCCGTCCTTAGCTCCTACAATGAGCAGTTCTTC. The rearrangement links TRBV4-2 to TRBJ2-1; tentative D call: TRBD1 (5 bases). Germline V gives CDR1 LGHNA, CDR2 YNFKEQ. Trimming left V 4 bases short and J 0 bases short, with 19 bases between. There are 18 residues in the CDR3.

This clonotype showed up many times. V gene TRBV7-9 combines with J gene TRBJ2-1; D is uncertain. V shed 4 bases and J shed 5 bases, with 9 bases lying between them. This CDR3 comprises 13 residues. CDR1 and CDR2 from the germline V gene are SEHNR and FQNEAQ (reference sequence). CDR3: CASSSPRDNEQFF. Here the CDR3 DNA reads TGTGCCAGCAGCTCCCCCCGGGACAATGAGCAGTTCTTC.

This clonotype was seen at least ten times. The chain uses TRBV19 and TRBJ2-2; D may match TRBD1 or TRBD2 (5 bases each). Germline-derived CDR1 and CDR2 are LNHDA and SQIVND (reference sequence). The V gene lost 8 bases and the J gene lost 2 bases, with 15 bases spanning the gap. The CDR3 covers 15 residues. The CDR3: CASHPGGGNTGELFF. CDR3 DNA sequence: TGTGCCAGTCACCCTGGTGGGGGAAACACCGGGGAGCTGTTTTTT.

The rearrangement links TRBV20-1 to TRBJ2-2; TRBD1 or TRBD2 may be the D gene (5 bases each). CDR3 length: 14 residues. Germline V lookup: CDR1 DFQATT, CDR2 SNEGSKA (reference sequence). V lost 3 bases and J lost 4, with 12 bases in between. CDR3 DNA: TGCAGTGCTAGGAATAGTGGGGGCACCGGGGAGCTGTTTTTT. The encoded protein is CSARNSGGTGELFF.

This clonotype was picked up a small number of times. The rearrangement uses TRBV5-1 and TRBJ2-3, with D possibly matching TRBD2 (6 bases). This CDR3 is built from 16 residues. Germline assignment: CDR1 SGHRS and CDR2 YFSETQ. Between the trimmed V and J ends, which lost 0 bases and 1 base, there was a span of 12 bases. CDR3 DNA sequence: TGCGCCAGCAGCTTGGGGTTGGGAGGACGCACAGATACGCAGTATTTT. Translation gives CASSLGLGGRTDTQYF.

This clonotype was found a few times. The chain carries TRBV20-1 and TRBJ2-7; maybe TRBD1 (6 bases). Trimming left V 5 bases short and J 1 base short, with 18 bases between. Per the germline V gene, CDR1 is DFQATT and CDR2 is SNEGSKA (reference sequence). CDR3 length: 15 amino acids. The CDR3 nucleotides read TGCAGTGCTCGTACAGGGCTCGGCCCTTCCTACGAGCAGTACTTC. Its protein product is CSARTGLGPSYEQYF.

This clonotype appeared a few times. V is TRBV20-1 and J is TRBJ1-2; TRBD1 is a possible D gene (5 bases). The CDR3 is made up of 11 amino acids. The V end lost 1 base, the J end lost 8 bases, and 8 bases lay between the germline ends. Germline CDR1 reads DFQATT; CDR2 reads SNEGSKA (reference sequence). The CDR3 is CSARVRTGYTF. DNA for the CDR3: TGCAGTGCTAGAGTCCGGACAGGCTACACCTTC.

V usage is TRBV3-1 and J usage is TRBJ2-7, with TRBD2 identical over 9 bases. This CDR3 comprises 15 residues. The germline V gene encodes CDR1 LGHDT and CDR2 YNNKEL (reference sequence). J was trimmed by 13 bases and V by 6 bases; bases with no gene match: 19. DNA for the CDR3: TGTGCCAGCAGTCCTAAGCGGGAGGCCGCTACGGTGCAATACTTC. Encoded protein: CASSPKREAATVQYF.